This T cell receptor beta chain is drawn from a study of cytomegalovirus exposure and HLA in healthy donors. Study-level information: Early released data had 80 million or so unique TCRs, all coming from HLA-typed donors. Study-level results: In the analysis, some V segments, TRBV6-2 and TRBV6-3 included, were excluded as indistinguishable. Researchers reportedly found TCR beta sequences accurately predicted most subjects' HLA-A and HLA-B alleles.

This clone was detected a few times. The antigen remains unidentified. Germline loops: CDR1 SGHRS, CDR2 YFSETQ. J was trimmed by 6 bases and V by 4 bases; bases with no gene match: 6. CDR3 length equals 14 residues. PCR involved 60 Vbeta and 13 Jbeta primers. Original analysis: The authors later counted 65 million to 80 million unique TCR beta chains, about 11 million of them shared. Here immunoSEQ multiplex PCR was the method, and the copy in TCRdb shows in-frame clones only, minus some. That table furnishes V, J and clone size, whereas the DNA furnished D and trimming. The sample lists under 200,000 clones; approximately 80% were seen once.

This clonotype was sampled from a female donor in good health and CMV-seronegative. The sample consisted of PBMCs. This chain uses TRBV5-1 with TRBJ1-4; 7 positions match TRBD1. The CDR3 nucleotides are TGCGCCAGCAGCGTAGACAGGGCCGATGAAAAACTGTTTTTT. Its translation: CASSVDRADEKLFF.